The present T cell receptor beta chain was sequenced within a study of beta chain features in type 1 diabetes. Study overall: Across all samples, about 100,000,000 sorted cells were examined.

CDR1 and CDR2 from the germline V gene are SEHNR and FQNEAQ (reference sequence). The CDR3 consists of 16 residues. Unmatched junction bases numbered 6, after V lost 4 bases and J lost 1 base. Of the isolated RNA, all was reverse transcribed, and so the sequenced material was expressed TCRB transcripts. The protocol was immunoSEQ multiplex PCR, while the TCRdb copy is restricted to in-frame clones and leaves out a portion. This table has 40,000 to 55,000 clones, around 45% appearing once. Details on this clone: As yet, its antigen is unknown.

Study findings and constraints: When Type 1 diabetes patients were examined, their TCRB CDR3s proved moderately but significantly shorter in all four CD4+ subsets.

What was sequenced was stem cell memory CD4+ T cells from blood. This TCR was recovered from a man aged 25-45 years with type 1 diabetes. The chain uses TRBV7-9 and TRBJ2-7, with 11 bases fitting TRBD2. This CDR3 reads CASSSWGTSGSYEQYF. In DNA, the CDR3 is TGTGCCAGCAGCTCCTGGGGGACTAGCGGTTCCTACGAGCAGTACTTC.